The present TCR beta chain was sequenced within a study of T cell repertoires in cytomegalovirus infection. As for the study in general: Matching HLA type and CMV infection were both indicated by public TCR beta signatures. Study results and caveats: Frequencies of public TCR beta families were cumulated, and this identified carriers of CMV plus the relevant HLA. The ex vivo response showed dominance by HLA-C-restricted CMV-specific TCR beta clonotypes.

This clonotype was picked up a small number of times. Its target is unknown. Using its own MiXCR run on the reads, TCRdb lists one record per CDR3 protein. The table shows about 190,000 distinct CDR3 sequences, with about 30% occurring only once. V dropped 4 bases and J dropped 9; count of bases not matched to a gene: 10. Germline-derived CDR1 and CDR2 are SNHLY and FYNNEI. CDR3 length: 15 residues. The chain joins TRBV2 to TRBJ2-1; TRBD1 agrees at 9 bases. Specimen: PBMCs. This clonotype was obtained from a human donor in good health (CMV status not recorded). Some clones in this sample may be carry-over from other donors' samples. In DNA, the CDR3 is TGTGCCAGCAGTGGAGGGACAGGGATGATCGGTGAGCAGTTCTTC. It encodes CASSGGTGMIGEQFF.